Listed below are T cell receptor beta chains from one sample, sequenced in a study of blood T cell repertoires in COVID-19. Generated by immunoSEQ multiplex PCR, the TCRdb table keeps only in-frame clones and is missing some. The sample gives 67,000 or so clones, 81% of which show up once; 0.65% to 0.9% is in the top ten. The sequencing input was peripheral blood. The source is a woman aged 70-85 years with acute or convalescent COVID-19. Each CDR3 is given with its conserved first and last residue. Each record gives: CDR3 DNA, CDR3 protein, clone size, D gene, V gene, J gene. The D gene is left open where the match is weak. Clone sizes are given selectively: once, few, many, or a class where the clone is expanded.

TGTGCCAGCAGAGGAGGACAGGGCGACGGCAATCAGCCCCAGCATTTT	CASRGGQGDGNQPQHF	-	TRBD1	TRBV2	TRBJ1-5
TGTGCCAGCAGCCGCCCCGGGGGGCTAAGGGACGAGCAGTACTTC	CASSRPGGLRDEQYF	-	-	TRBV6-5	TRBJ2-7
TGTGCCAGCAGCCAAGATCAGGGATCGGGAAACACCATATATTTT	CASSQDQGSGNTIYF	-	-	TRBV3-1/TRBV3-2	TRBJ1-3
TGTGCCAGCAGCGCACGATCGACGGGGTACAATGAGCAGTTCTTC	CASSARSTGYNEQFF	-	-	TRBV7-2	TRBJ2-1
TGTGCTAGTGGTCCAGCGGGGCAAGAGACCCAGTACTTC	CASGPAGQETQYF	-	TRBD2	TRBV12-5	TRBJ2-5
TGTGCCAGCAGCATAGGGGGACTAGCGGGTACCTACGAGCAGTACTTC	CASSIGGLAGTYEQYF	once	TRBD2	TRBV7-2	TRBJ2-7
TGTGCCAGCTCACCAGTTCCCGGAGAAGAGACCCAGTACTTC	CASSPVPGEETQYF	-	-	TRBV18	TRBJ2-5
TGTGCCAGTAAGCGTGGCAGGGGAAATGGAAACACCATATATTTT	CASKRGRGNGNTIYF	-	-	TRBV19	TRBJ1-3
TGTGCCAGCAGTTTACCCAACAGGGCTGGAAACACCATATATTTT	CASSLPNRAGNTIYF	-	-	TRBV28	TRBJ1-3
TGTGCCAGCTCACCACCGACAGGGGACAATCAGCCCCAGCATTTT	CASSPPTGDNQPQHF	-	TRBD1	TRBV18	TRBJ1-5
TGTGCCAGCAGTCACGGCGCGGGGGGTACGCAGTATTTT	CASSHGAGGTQYF	-	TRBD2	TRBV6-2/TRBV6-3	TRBJ2-3
TGTGCCAGCAGCGTAGTAAGGCGGGAGACTAAGGGTGAGCAGTTCTTC	CASSVVRRETKGEQFF	-	TRBD2	TRBV9	TRBJ2-1
TGTGCCAGCAGTTCCGGACAGGGAAGTGATGGCTACACCTTC	CASSSGQGSDGYTF	-	TRBD1	TRBV7-2	TRBJ1-2
TGTGCCAGCAGCTTGGTTGCAGGGGATGAAAAACTGTTTTTT	CASSLVAGDEKLFF	-	-	TRBV5-5	TRBJ1-4
TGTGCCAGCACCTTACCCGGCAGGGCCCAGTACTTC	CASTLPGRAQYF	-	-	TRBV28	TRBJ2-7
TGTGCCAGCTCACCACTCCGGGACAGCGACTCACTTAATCAGCCCCAGCATTTT	CASSPLRDSDSLNQPQHF	once	TRBD1	TRBV18	TRBJ1-5
TGTGCCAGCAGCCTCTATGGCTACACCTTC	CASSLYGYTF	-	-	TRBV13	TRBJ1-2
TGTGCCAGCAGGGAGGGAGACCTCTATGGCTACACCTTC	CASREGDLYGYTF	-	-	TRBV6-5	TRBJ1-2
TGTGCCAGTAGGCCCCTTGGACTAGCGGGAGAAAGAGGACGGAACACCGGGGAGCTGTTTTTT	CASRPLGLAGERGRNTGELFF	-	TRBD2	TRBV19	TRBJ2-2
TGTGCCTGGAGTACAGGGTTGCAGCCCCAGCATTTT	CAWSTGLQPQHF	-	-	TRBV30	TRBJ1-5
TGTGCCAGCAATTTAGAGCGGGGGAGCTCCTACAATGAGCAGTTCTTC	CASNLERGSSYNEQFF	-	TRBD2	TRBV2	TRBJ2-1
TGTGCCAGTAGTATTAACAGGGGCTACGAGCAGTACTTC	CASSINRGYEQYF	-	TRBD1	TRBV19	TRBJ2-7
TGCAGCGGGAGGGTCGCAAACACCATATATTTT	CSGRVANTIYF	-	-	TRBV29-1	TRBJ1-3
TGTGCCAGCAGTTACCTTCAGGGCTACGAGCAGTACTTC	CASSYLQGYEQYF	-	-	TRBV6-5	TRBJ2-7
TGCAGCGTTGAAGATACTGATGAAAAACTGTTTTTT	CSVEDTDEKLFF	-	-	TRBV29-1	TRBJ1-4
TGTGCCAGCAGTACCCAGATAGCGGGGCCCTACAATGAGCAGTTCTTC	CASSTQIAGPYNEQFF	-	TRBD2	TRBV27	TRBJ2-1
TGTGCCAGTACCTACAGGGGAACTAATGAAAAACTGTTTTTT	CASTYRGTNEKLFF	-	TRBD1	TRBV19	TRBJ1-4
TGTGCCAGCAGCTCTGGACTGGGGGGCTACGAGCAGTACTTC	CASSSGLGGYEQYF	-	-	TRBV27	TRBJ2-7
TGTGCCAGCAAAGGTGATCGGGGAATGGCGGGGGCTTTCTTT	CASKGDRGMAGAFF	once	-	TRBV2	TRBJ1-1
TGTGCCAGCAGCCAAGAAGACAGGGGAATTGGTGTGAACACTGAAGCTTTCTTT	CASSQEDRGIGVNTEAFF	-	TRBD1	TRBV3-1/TRBV3-2	TRBJ1-1
TGTGCCAGCAGCTTAGTCGGGAGGGTAGAGGAGCAGTACTTC	CASSLVGRVEEQYF	-	TRBD2	TRBV11-1	TRBJ2-7
TGTGCCAGCAATCGACTAGGCTCCTACGAGCAGTACTTC	CASNRLGSYEQYF	once	-	TRBV2	TRBJ2-7
TGCGCCAGCAGCATCGGACTAGCGGGAAACAATGAGCAGTTCTTC	CASSIGLAGNNEQFF	-	TRBD2	TRBV5-1	TRBJ2-1
TGTGCCAGCAGCCACCAAGGGAGCGGGGTAAAGGGTGGTGATACGCAGTATTTT	CASSHQGSGVKGGDTQYF	-	TRBD2	TRBV3-1/TRBV3-2	TRBJ2-3
TGTGCCACCAGCAGCAGCGGGGGGCTGACAGATACGCAGTATTTT	CATSSSGGLTDTQYF	-	TRBD2	TRBV15	TRBJ2-3
TGTGCCAGCAGCTCCTTCCGCCGGACTGAAGCTTTCTTT	CASSSFRRTEAFF	-	-	TRBV11-2	TRBJ1-1
TGTGCCAGCAGCAAAGGTTTTGTGGGAGGGCCCCCAGATACGCAGTATTTT	CASSKGFVGGPPDTQYF	-	-	TRBV21-1	TRBJ2-3
TGTGCCAGCAGCTTCTCGGACAGGGGCTATGGCTACACCTTC	CASSFSDRGYGYTF	few	TRBD1	TRBV11-2	TRBJ1-2
TGTGCCAGCAGCGGCGGCGGGTCTGCTGGGGATACGCAGTATTTT	CASSGGGSAGDTQYF	once	-	TRBV9	TRBJ2-3
TGCAGCGTTGAGCGGGGGTACACAGATACGCAGTATTTT	CSVERGYTDTQYF	-	TRBD2	TRBV29-1	TRBJ2-3
TGTGCCAGCAGTTTTGGTGGACTAGCGGGCTACGAGCAGTACTTC	CASSFGGLAGYEQYF	-	TRBD2	TRBV27	TRBJ2-7
TGTGCCTGGACCCCGGCAGGGGGAGGCACAGATACGCAGTATTTT	CAWTPAGGGTDTQYF	-	TRBD1	TRBV30	TRBJ2-3
TGTGCCTCCCTATCTCAGCGGACCTATTACACAGATACGCAGTATTTT	CASLSQRTYYTDTQYF	-	-	TRBV2	TRBJ2-3
TGTGCCAGCAGCGTAAGTCCGGGAACGGACACGCAGTATTTT	CASSVSPGTDTQYF	-	-	TRBV9	TRBJ2-3
TGCGCCAGCAGCCAAGATCAGGGGTGGGATGGCTACACCTTC	CASSQDQGWDGYTF	-	-	TRBV4-3	TRBJ1-2